These 30 T cell receptor beta chains were sequenced from one sample in a study of blood T cell repertoires in COVID-19. Libraries were prepared by immunoSEQ multiplex PCR; TCRdb keeps only in-frame clonotypes and omits some of them. The sample holds about 220,000 clones; 80% to 85% are singletons and the top ten take approximately 2.5%. The sequenced sample was peripheral blood. These receptor sequences come from a woman aged 60-70 years with acute or convalescent COVID-19.

The chain has TRBV7-2 and TRBJ2-7, with D perhaps TRBD2 (5 bases). V lost 1 base and J 0 bases, leaving 7 bases between the germline ends. Germline CDR1 and CDR2: SGHTA and FQGNSA. The CDR3 covers 14 residues. In DNA form, the CDR3 reads TGTGCCAGCAGCTTAGTCGCGGGCTCCTACGAGCAGTACTTC. As protein: CASSLVAGSYEQYF. Filled out from reference TRBV7-2 and TRBJ2-7, the complete variable domain reads GAGVSQSPSNKVTEKGKDVELRCDPISGHTALYWYRQSLGQGLEFLIYFQGNSAPDKSGLPSDRFSAERTGGSVSTLTIQRTQQEDSAVYLCASSLVAGSYEQYFGPGTRLTVT.

The chain couples TRBV4-2 to TRBJ2-5, with TRBD2 matching over 7 bases. Near its end, the DNA agrees better with TRBJ2-7, so the J call may be wrong. Germline CDR1 reads LGHNA; CDR2 reads YNFKEQ. This CDR3 is built from 15 residues. Here the CDR3 reads CASSQVGGDPYEQYF. The CDR3 DNA sequence: TGTGCCAGCAGCCAAGTTGGGGGGGATCCCTACGAGCAGTACTTC.

The rearrangement joins TRBV5-6 to TRBJ1-4; 9 positions agree with TRBD1. CDR1 is SGHDT and CDR2 is YYEEEE in the germline V gene. This CDR3 region has 17 residues. Germline trimming cut 3 bases from V and 2 bases from J; bases unmatched to any gene: 8. This CDR3 is CASSSLQGAGTNEKLFF. The CDR3 nucleotides read TGTGCCAGCAGCTCCCTACAGGGGGCAGGGACTAATGAAAAACTGTTTTTT.

This clone was recorded once. The chain has TRBV5-6 and TRBJ1-2; 8 nucleotides match TRBD1. Unmatched junction bases numbered 6, after V lost 3 bases and J lost 5 bases. This CDR3 contains 14 residues. Per the germline V gene, CDR1 is SGHDT and CDR2 is YYEEEE. The CDR3 loop is CASSSDRGEYGYTF. CDR3 DNA: TGTGCCAGCAGCTCCGACAGGGGAGAATATGGCTACACCTTC.

The chain employs TRBV6-5 and TRBJ2-7, with TRBD1 matching 9 bases. The CDR3 runs 15 residues. The germline CDR1 and CDR2 sequences are MNHEY and SVGAGI. V was clipped by 1 base and J by 2 bases; unmatched bases: 3. CDR3 in amino acids: CASSYLGQGAYEQYF. CDR3 DNA sequence: TGTGCCAGCAGTTACTTGGGACAGGGAGCCTACGAGCAGTACTTC.

The V and J genes are TRBV7-9 and TRBJ1-1; 12 bases fit TRBD1. Germline V lookup: CDR1 SEHNR, CDR2 FQNEAQ (reference sequence). The CDR3 extends over 16 amino acids. V dropped 4 bases and J dropped 4; count of bases not matched to a gene: 7. The CDR3 spells CASSWGTGGSVTEAFF. The CDR3 DNA is TGTGCCAGCAGCTGGGGGACAGGGGGCTCGGTCACTGAAGCTTTCTTT.

The chain links TRBV3-1 (or the pseudogene TRBV3-2) to TRBJ2-5, with a possible D match to TRBD2 (7 bases). CDR1 and CDR2 (germline): LGHDT, YNNKEL (reference sequence). CDR3 length: 13 amino acids. The V end lost 5 bases, the J end lost 7 bases, and 14 bases lay between the germline ends. The chain's CDR3 is CASSSRGGGTQYF. Here the CDR3 DNA reads TGTGCCAGCAGCTCCAGAGGGGGGGGGACCCAGTACTTC.

V usage is TRBV28 and J usage is TRBJ2-5; TRBD2 might be the D (5 bases). Germline V gene lookup returns CDR1 MDHEN and CDR2 SYDVKM. The CDR3 is made up of 12 amino acids. Trimming stripped 6 bases from V and 6 bases from J, with 11 bases between. The chain's CDR3 is CASSGRGKTQYF. The CDR3 nucleotides are TGTGCCAGCAGCGGACGAGGGAAGACCCAGTACTTC.

V usage is TRBV30 and J usage is TRBJ1-3; no clear D gene. Trimming left V 2 bases short and J 0 bases short, with 8 bases between. The CDR3 is 14 residues long. The germline V gene has CDR1 GTSNPN and CDR2 SVGIG (reference sequence). CDR3 loop: CAWSPRGSGNTIYF. CDR3 bases: TGTGCCTGGAGTCCCCGGGGCTCTGGAAACACCATATATTTT.

DNA of the CDR3: TGTGCCACCAGCAGGTCTACGACAGCCCTATTAGGCTACACCTTC. Protein sequence: CATSRSTTALLGYTF. This chain uses TRBV15 with TRBJ1-2; tentatively, D is TRBD1 (5 bases). V dropped 3 bases and J dropped 8 bases, with 19 bases sitting between them. Germline V gene data show CDR1 as LNHNV and CDR2 as YYDKDF (reference sequence). There are 15 residues in the CDR3. The variable domain in full, completed from reference TRBV15 and TRBJ1-2, reads DAMVIQNPRYQVTQFGKPVTLSCSQTLNHNVMYWYQQKSSQAPKLLFHYYDKDFNNEADTPDNFQSRRPNTSFCFLDIRSPGLGDTAMYLCATSRSTTALLGYTFGSGTRLTVV.

This clone has more than one count but fewer than ten. J is TRBJ1-1 and V is TRBV5-4; 10 nucleotides agree with TRBD1. Germline V gene sequence: CDR1 SGHNT, CDR2 YYREEE (reference sequence). This CDR3 has 16 amino acids. The junction had 8 bases not matched to a gene; V was cut back by 4 bases and J by 2 bases. The DNA for the CDR3 is TGTGCCAGCAGCACTGGAGGGACAGGGGTAAACACTGAAGCTTTCTTT. As protein: CASSTGGTGVNTEAFF.

The gene calls are TRBV9 and TRBJ2-1; TRBD2 is a possible D gene (5 bases). V lost 0 bases to trimming and J lost 0 bases, with 7 bases between them. This CDR3 contains 15 residues. CDR1 is SGDLS and CDR2 is YYNGEE in the germline V gene. The CDR3 loop reads CASSVDRGSYNEQFF. The CDR3, as DNA: TGTGCCAGCAGCGTAGATCGGGGCTCCTACAATGAGCAGTTCTTC.

The gene calls are TRBV15 and TRBJ1-4, with D possibly being TRBD1 (6 bases). Germline CDR1 LNHNV, CDR2 YYDKDF (reference sequence). Trimming removed 1 base at V and 0 bases at J, with 15 bases between. The CDR3 runs to 18 residues. CDR3 nucleotide sequence: TGTGCCACCAGCAGAGTAGTCAGGACAGCTACAACTAATGAAAAACTGTTTTTT. It codes for CATSRVVRTATTNEKLFF.

The rearrangement links TRBV19 to TRBJ1-1; 10 positions match TRBD1. This CDR3 contains 14 residues. V was pared by 5 bases and J by 4 bases, with 4 bases of the junction left unmatched. Germline-derived CDR1 and CDR2 are LNHDA and SQIVND (reference sequence). The CDR3 region has the DNA TGTGCCAGTAGTTCAGACAGGGGGCTCACTGAAGCTTTCTTT. Translated: CASSSDRGLTEAFF.

This chain uses TRBV6-5 with TRBJ2-7, with 9 positions matching TRBD1. V was pared by 2 bases and J by 6 bases, with 11 bases of the junction left unmatched. The germline gives CDR1 MNHEY, CDR2 SVGAGI. The CDR3 spans 16 residues. The chain's CDR3 is CASSYGYRGRSLEQYF. CDR3 DNA: TGTGCCAGCAGTTACGGCTACAGGGGGCGAAGCCTCGAGCAGTACTTC.

Here the CDR3 reads CASSIQGPNEKLFF. The CDR3 nucleotides are TGTGCCAGTAGTATACAGGGTCCTAATGAAAAACTGTTTTTT. The genes are TRBV19 and TRBJ1-4; D might be TRBD1 (5 bases). Trimming shortened V by 2 bases and J by 3 bases, and 7 bases separated the two germline ends. From germline, CDR1 is LNHDA and CDR2 SQIVND (reference sequence). The CDR3 is 14 amino acids.

This sequence joins TRBV4-2 and TRBJ2-7; TRBD2 matches 7 bases. Looked up from germline, CDR1 is LGHNA and CDR2 is YNFKEQ. V gave up 2 bases and J gave up 5 bases; unmatched junction bases: 9. The CDR3 covers 15 residues. The CDR3 nucleotides are TGTGCCAGCAGCCAACTCCGGCAGGGAGGGAACGAGCAGTACTTC. It codes for CASSQLRQGGNEQYF.

The chain has TRBV3-1 (or the pseudogene TRBV3-2) and TRBJ1-1, with D unclear. CDR1 is LGHDT, CDR2 YNNKEL, per germline (reference sequence). Between the trimmed V and J ends, which lost 2 bases and 11 bases, there was a span of 12 bases. This CDR3 has 12 amino acids. The CDR3 DNA reads as TGTGCCAGCAGCCAAAGAGGAGGAAGGGCTTTCTTT. Protein: CASSQRGGRAFF.

This clone has only a few counts. The chain links TRBV7-3 to TRBJ2-5, with a possible D match to TRBD1 (6 bases). Trimming removed 6 bases at V and 4 bases at J, with 15 bases between. The CDR3 has 14 amino acids. The V gene's germline CDR1 is SGHTA and CDR2 FQGTGA. The CDR3 DNA is TGTGCCAGCAGTCGAACAGGGAAAATAGAGACCCAGTACTTC. As protein: CASSRTGKIETQYF.

The CDR3 loop is CASSLVRGLAGLSYNEQFF. DNA for the CDR3: TGTGCCAGCAGCTTAGTCAGGGGTCTAGCGGGCCTATCCTACAATGAGCAGTTCTTC. The V gene is TRBV7-9, the J gene TRBJ2-1, with 8 bases lining up with TRBD2. Germline assignment: CDR1 SEHNR and CDR2 FQNEAQ (reference sequence). With 1 base clipped from V and 1 base from J, the junction kept 12 bases outside the gene matches. The CDR3 length is 19 residues.

The chain carries TRBV19 and TRBJ2-3; D possibly corresponds to TRBD2 (5 bases). The CDR3 spans 15 residues. CDR1 and CDR2 (germline): LNHDA, SQIVND (reference sequence). The V gene lost 7 bases and the J gene lost 4 bases, with 18 bases spanning the gap. The CDR3, as DNA: TGTGCCAGTAACTCTAGCCCTGGCGGGCCAGATACGCAGTATTTT. Protein: CASNSSPGGPDTQYF.

The chain uses TRBV4-2 and TRBJ2-7; 12 bases match TRBD2. Looked up from germline, CDR1 is LGHNA and CDR2 is YNFKEQ. Trimming removed 4 bases from V and 0 bases from J; junction bases left unmatched: 7. The CDR3 length is 17 residues. CDR3 in amino acids: CASSPGLAGGSSYEQYF. The CDR3 nucleotides read TGTGCCAGCAGCCCGGGACTAGCGGGTGGAAGCTCCTACGAGCAGTACTTC.

V usage is TRBV5-1 and J usage is TRBJ2-7, with TRBD2 as a possible D gene (6 bases). The CDR3 covers 15 residues. Germline CDR1 and CDR2: SGHRS and YFSETQ. V was pared by 4 bases and J by 2 bases, with 16 bases between. CDR3 DNA: TGCGCCAGCAGCCCGCGGGCCCGGGAGACCTACGAGCAGTACTTC. Encoded protein: CASSPRARETYEQYF. Full variable domain (remainder filled in from reference TRBV5-1 and TRBJ2-7): KAGVTQTPRYLIKTRGQQVTLSCSPISGHRSVSWYQQTPGQGLQFLFEYFSETQRNKGNFPGRFSGRQFSNSRSEMNVSTLELGDSALYLCASSPRARETYEQYFGPGTRLTVT.

CDR3 DNA: TGTGCCAGCAGTGTCGGACTACGGGGTGAGCAGTTCTTC. This codes for CASSVGLRGEQFF. The V call is TRBV2, the J call TRBJ2-1; a weak D match, TRBD2 (6 bases). CDR1 and CDR2 from the germline V gene are SNHLY and FYNNEI. With 4 bases removed from V and 9 bases from J, the gap between germline ends came to 13 bases. The CDR3 loop spans 13 amino acids. The full variable domain, its missing parts supplied by reference TRBV2 and TRBJ2-1, is EPEVTQTPSHQVTQMGQEVILRCVPISNHLYFYWYRQILGQKVEFLVSFYNNEISEKSEIFDDQFSVERPDGSNFTLKIRSTKLEDSAMYFCASSVGLRGEQFFGPGTRLTVL.

This sequence joins TRBV19 and TRBJ1-2, with D unresolved. Germline CDR1 is LNHDA and CDR2 is SQIVND (reference sequence). This CDR3 is built from 13 residues. V was trimmed by 7 bases and J by 6 bases, leaving 15 bases between them. Written as DNA, the CDR3 is TGTGCCAGTACGACCGCGGGGTTTAATGGCTACACCTTC. Translating it yields CASTTAGFNGYTF.

The chain carries TRBV5-1 and TRBJ1-3, with 7 nucleotides matching TRBD1. This CDR3 comprises 14 residues. CDR1 and CDR2 (germline): SGHRS, YFSETQ. V lost 5 bases, J lost 1 base, and 3 bases stayed unmatched. In DNA form, the CDR3 reads TGCGCCAGCAGACCGACAGGGTCTGGAAACACCATATATTTT. It translates to CASRPTGSGNTIYF.

The V gene is TRBV5-4, the J gene TRBJ2-2; a possible D gene is TRBD2 (6 bases). CDR3 length: 14 amino acids. Germline V gene sequence: CDR1 SGHNT, CDR2 YYREEE (reference sequence). Trimming took 1 base from V and 4 from J, leaving 8 bases between them. As DNA, the CDR3 is TGTGCCAGCAGCTTGCGGGAGAGCACCGGGGAGCTGTTTTTT. As protein: CASSLRESTGELFF. The whole variable domain, filled in from reference TRBV5-4 and TRBJ2-2, reads ETGVTQSPTHLIKTRGQQVTLRCSSQSGHNTVSWYQQALGQGPQFIFQYYREEENGRGNFPPRFSGLQFPNYSSELNVNALELDDSALYLCASSLRESTGELFFGEGSRLTVL.

The chain carries TRBV23-1 and TRBJ1-1; 8 bases match TRBD1. TRBV23-1 is classed as an ORF, of uncertain function. V shed 1 base and J 1 base; nucleotides not matched to a gene: 11. There are 18 residues in the CDR3. CDR3 region: CASSQFDRGQGANTEAFF. CDR3 bases: TGCGCCAGCAGTCAATTCGATAGAGGACAGGGAGCGAACACTGAAGCTTTCTTT.

The CDR3 loop reads CASSQRSGGLHEQFF. The DNA for the CDR3 is TGTGCCAGCAGCCAAAGGTCAGGGGGTTTGCATGAGCAGTTCTTC. V is TRBV4-2 and J is TRBJ2-1, with 7 bases fitting TRBD1. The CDR3 length is 15 residues. The germline gives CDR1 LGHNA, CDR2 YNFKEQ. The V gene end was trimmed by 2 bases and the J gene end by 8 bases; junction bases not matched to a gene: 9.

A single count supports this clone. The rearrangement joins TRBV6-6 to TRBJ1-5; D may be TRBD1 (6 bases). There are 14 residues in the CDR3. V dropped 5 bases and J dropped 4 bases, with 12 bases sitting between them. Germline values: CDR1 MNHNY, CDR2 SVGAGI (reference sequence). The CDR3 here is CASSKGQGNQPQHF. The CDR3 DNA follows: TGTGCCAGCAGTAAGGGGCAGGGGAATCAGCCCCAGCATTTT.